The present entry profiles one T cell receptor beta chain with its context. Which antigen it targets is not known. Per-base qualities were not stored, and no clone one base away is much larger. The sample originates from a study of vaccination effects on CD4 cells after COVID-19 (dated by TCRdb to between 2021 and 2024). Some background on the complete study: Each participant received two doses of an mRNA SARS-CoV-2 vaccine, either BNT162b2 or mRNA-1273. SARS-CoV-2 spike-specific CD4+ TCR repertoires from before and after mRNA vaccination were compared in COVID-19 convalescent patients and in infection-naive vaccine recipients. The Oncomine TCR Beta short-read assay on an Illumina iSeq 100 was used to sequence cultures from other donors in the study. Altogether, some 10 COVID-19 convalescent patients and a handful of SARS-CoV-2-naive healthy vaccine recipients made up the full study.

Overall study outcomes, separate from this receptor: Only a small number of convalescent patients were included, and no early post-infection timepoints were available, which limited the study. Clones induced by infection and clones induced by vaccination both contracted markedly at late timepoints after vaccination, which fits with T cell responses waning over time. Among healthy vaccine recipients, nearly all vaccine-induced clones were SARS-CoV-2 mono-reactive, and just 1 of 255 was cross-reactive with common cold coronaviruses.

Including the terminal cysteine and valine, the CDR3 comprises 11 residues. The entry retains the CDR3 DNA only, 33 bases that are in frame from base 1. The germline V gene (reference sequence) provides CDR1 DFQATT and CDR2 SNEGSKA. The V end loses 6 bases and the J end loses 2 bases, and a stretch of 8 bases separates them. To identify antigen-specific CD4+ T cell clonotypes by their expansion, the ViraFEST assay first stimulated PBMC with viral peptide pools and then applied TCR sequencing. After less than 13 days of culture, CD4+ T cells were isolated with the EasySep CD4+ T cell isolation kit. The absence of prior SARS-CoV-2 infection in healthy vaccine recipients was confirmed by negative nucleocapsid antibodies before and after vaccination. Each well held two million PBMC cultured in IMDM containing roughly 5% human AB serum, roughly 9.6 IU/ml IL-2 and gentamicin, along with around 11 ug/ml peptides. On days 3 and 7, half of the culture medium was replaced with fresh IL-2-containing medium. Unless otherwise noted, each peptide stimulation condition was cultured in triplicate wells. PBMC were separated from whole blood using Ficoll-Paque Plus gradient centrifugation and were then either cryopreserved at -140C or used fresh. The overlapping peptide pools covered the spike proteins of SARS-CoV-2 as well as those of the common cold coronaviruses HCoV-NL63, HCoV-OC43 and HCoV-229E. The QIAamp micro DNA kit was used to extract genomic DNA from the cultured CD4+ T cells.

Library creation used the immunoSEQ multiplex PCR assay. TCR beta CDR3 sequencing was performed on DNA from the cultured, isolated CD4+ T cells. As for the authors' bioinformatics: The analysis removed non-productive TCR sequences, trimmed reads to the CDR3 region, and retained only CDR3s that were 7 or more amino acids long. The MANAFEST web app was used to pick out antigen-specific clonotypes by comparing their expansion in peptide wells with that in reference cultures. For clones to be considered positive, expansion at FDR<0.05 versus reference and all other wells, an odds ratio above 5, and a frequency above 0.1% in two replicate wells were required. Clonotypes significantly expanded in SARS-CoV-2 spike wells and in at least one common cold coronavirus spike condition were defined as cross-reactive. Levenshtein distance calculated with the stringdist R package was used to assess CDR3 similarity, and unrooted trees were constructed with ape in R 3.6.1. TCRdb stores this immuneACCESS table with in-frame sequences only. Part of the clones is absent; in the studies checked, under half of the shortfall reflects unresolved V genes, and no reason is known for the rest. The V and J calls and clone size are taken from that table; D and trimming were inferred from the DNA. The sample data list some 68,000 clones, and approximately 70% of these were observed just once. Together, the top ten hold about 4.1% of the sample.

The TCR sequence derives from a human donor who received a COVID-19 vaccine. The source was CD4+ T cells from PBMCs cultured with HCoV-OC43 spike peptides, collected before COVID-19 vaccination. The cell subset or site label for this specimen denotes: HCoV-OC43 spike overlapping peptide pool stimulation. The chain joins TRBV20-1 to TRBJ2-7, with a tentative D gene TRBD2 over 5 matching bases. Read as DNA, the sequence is TGCAGTGCGCCGGGGACCTACGAGCAGTACGTC. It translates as CSAPGTYEQYV.